This paragraph reports one T cell receptor beta chain. Its antigen is currently unknown. This specimen comes from a study of PD-1 blockade in classical Hodgkin lymphoma. Overall study results and limits: Diminished baseline TCR diversity has been reported in newly diagnosed patients relative to healthy donors. Whatever underlies the repertoire differences (possibly disease activity or prior therapy) remains undefined.

Some clones are missing from TCRdb's copy, which holds only in-frame ones; the method was immunoSEQ multiplex PCR. This table has about 36,000 clones, around 88% appearing once. Time point specified: newly diagnosed, previously untreated cHL patient sample. CD4+ T cells were purified from thawed PBMCs by negative selection. Peripheral samples used as comparators were newly diagnosed, untreated classical Hodgkin lymphoma PBMCs. The TCR originated in a human donor with classical Hodgkin lymphoma. Sample: CD4+ T cells from blood.

The CDR3 DNA is TGTGCCAGCAGCACGCAGGGACGTTTCACTGAAGCTTTCTTT. This gives the protein CASSTQGRFTEAFF. The rearrangement joins TRBV6-5 to TRBJ1-1, with D possibly matching TRBD1 (5 bases). The CDR3 contains 14 residues. The germline V gene encodes CDR1 MNHEY and CDR2 SVGAGI. V gave up 6 bases and J gave up 4 bases, with 15 bases separating them.